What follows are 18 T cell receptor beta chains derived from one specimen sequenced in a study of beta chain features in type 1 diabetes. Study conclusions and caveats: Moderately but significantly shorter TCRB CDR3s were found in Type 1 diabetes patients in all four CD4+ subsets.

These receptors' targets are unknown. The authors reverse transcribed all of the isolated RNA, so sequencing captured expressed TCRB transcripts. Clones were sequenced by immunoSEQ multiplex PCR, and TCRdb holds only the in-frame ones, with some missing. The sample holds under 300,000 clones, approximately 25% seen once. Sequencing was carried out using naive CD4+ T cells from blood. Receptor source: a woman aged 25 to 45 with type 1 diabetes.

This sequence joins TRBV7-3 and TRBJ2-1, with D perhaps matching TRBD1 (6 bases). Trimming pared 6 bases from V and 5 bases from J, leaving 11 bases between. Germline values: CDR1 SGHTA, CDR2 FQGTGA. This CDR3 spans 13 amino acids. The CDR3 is CASRQGPNNEQFF. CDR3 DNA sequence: TGTGCCAGCAGACAGGGACCAAACAATGAGCAGTTCTTC. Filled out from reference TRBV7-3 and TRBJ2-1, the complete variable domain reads GAGVSQTPSNKVTEKGKYVELRCDPISGHTALYWYRQSLGQGPEFLIYFQGTGAADDSGLPNDRFFAVRPEGSVSTLKIQRTERGDSAVYLCASRQGPNNEQFFGPGTRLTVL.

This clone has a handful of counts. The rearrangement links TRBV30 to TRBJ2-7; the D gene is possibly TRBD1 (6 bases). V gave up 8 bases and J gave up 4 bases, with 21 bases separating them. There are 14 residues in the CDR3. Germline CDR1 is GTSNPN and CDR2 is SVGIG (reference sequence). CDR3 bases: TGTGCCGGAGAGGGCAGGGGATTCGAGTACGAGCAGTACTTC. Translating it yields CAGEGRGFEYEQYF. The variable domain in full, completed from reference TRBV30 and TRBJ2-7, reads SQTIHQWPATLVQPVGSPLSLECTVEGTSNPNLYWYRQAAGRGLQLLFYSVGIGQISSEVPQNLSASRPQDRQFILSSKKLLLSDSGFYLCAGEGRGFEYEQYFGPGTRLTVT.

This CDR3 reads CASSFGATGVGYTF. CDR3 nucleotide sequence: TGCGCCAGCAGCTTCGGAGCAACAGGGGTCGGCTACACCTTC. The chain joins TRBV5-1 to TRBJ1-2; 7 nucleotides align to TRBD1. Germline loops: CDR1 SGHRS, CDR2 YFSETQ. The CDR3 length is 14 residues. With V trimmed by 2 bases and J by 8 bases, 9 bases remained unmatched.

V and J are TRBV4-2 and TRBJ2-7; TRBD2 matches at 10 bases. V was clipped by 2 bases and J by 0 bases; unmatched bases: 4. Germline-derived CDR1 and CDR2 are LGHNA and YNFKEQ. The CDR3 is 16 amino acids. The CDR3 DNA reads TGTGCCAGCAGCCAAATTAGCGGGAGGACCTCCTACGAGCAGTACTTC. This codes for CASSQISGRTSYEQYF.

CDR3 sequence reads: CASSVGLAENYEQYF. The CDR3 DNA reads TGTGCCAGCAGCGTAGGACTAGCGGAGAACTACGAGCAGTACTTC. V is TRBV9 and J is TRBJ2-7; TRBD2 matches 9 bases. The CDR3 runs to 15 residues. Trimming took 0 bases from V and 3 from J; bases not matched to a gene: 4. The germline gives CDR1 SGDLS, CDR2 YYNGEE.

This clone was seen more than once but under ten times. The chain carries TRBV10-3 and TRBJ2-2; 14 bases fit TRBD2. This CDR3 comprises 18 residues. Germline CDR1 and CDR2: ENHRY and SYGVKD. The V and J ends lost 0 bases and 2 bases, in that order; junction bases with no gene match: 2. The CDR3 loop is CAISESTSGRVNTGELFF. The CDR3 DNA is TGTGCCATCAGTGAGTCGACTAGCGGGAGGGTAAACACCGGGGAGCTGTTTTTT.

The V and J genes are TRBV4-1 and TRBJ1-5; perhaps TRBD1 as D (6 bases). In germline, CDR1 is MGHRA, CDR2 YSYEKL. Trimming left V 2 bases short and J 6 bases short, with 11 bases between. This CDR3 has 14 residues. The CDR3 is CASSQFRGSQPQHF. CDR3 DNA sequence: TGCGCCAGCAGCCAATTCAGGGGATCTCAGCCCCAGCATTTT.

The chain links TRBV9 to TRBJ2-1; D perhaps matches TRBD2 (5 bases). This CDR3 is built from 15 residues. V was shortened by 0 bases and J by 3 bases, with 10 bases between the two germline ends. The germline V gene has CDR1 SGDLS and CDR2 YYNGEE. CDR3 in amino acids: CASSVVAQSYNEQFF. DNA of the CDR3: TGTGCCAGCAGCGTAGTAGCGCAAAGCTACAATGAGCAGTTCTTC.

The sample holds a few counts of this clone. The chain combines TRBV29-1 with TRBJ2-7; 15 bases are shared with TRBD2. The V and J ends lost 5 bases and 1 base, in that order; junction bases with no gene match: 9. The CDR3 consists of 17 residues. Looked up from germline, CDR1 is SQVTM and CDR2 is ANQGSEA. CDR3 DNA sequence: TGCAGCGTTTCAACCGGGACTAGCGGGAGGCTATCCTACGAGCAGTACTTC. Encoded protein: CSVSTGTSGRLSYEQYF.

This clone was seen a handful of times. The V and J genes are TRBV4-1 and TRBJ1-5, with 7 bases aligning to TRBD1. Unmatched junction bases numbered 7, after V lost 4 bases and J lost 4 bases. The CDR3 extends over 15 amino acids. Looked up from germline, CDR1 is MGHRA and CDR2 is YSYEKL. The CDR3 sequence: CASSPLGQKNQPQHF. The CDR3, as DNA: TGCGCCAGCAGCCCCTTGGGACAGAAAAATCAGCCCCAGCATTTT.

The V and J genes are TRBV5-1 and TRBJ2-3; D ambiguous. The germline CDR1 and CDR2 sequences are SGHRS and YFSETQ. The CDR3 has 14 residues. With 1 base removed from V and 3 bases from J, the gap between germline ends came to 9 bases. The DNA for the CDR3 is TGCGCCAGCAGCTTGTCATGGGCGACAGATACGCAGTATTTT. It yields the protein CASSLSWATDTQYF. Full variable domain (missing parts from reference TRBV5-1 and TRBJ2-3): KAGVTQTPRYLIKTRGQQVTLSCSPISGHRSVSWYQQTPGQGLQFLFEYFSETQRNKGNFPGRFSGRQFSNSRSEMNVSTLELGDSALYLCASSLSWATDTQYFGPGTRLTVL.

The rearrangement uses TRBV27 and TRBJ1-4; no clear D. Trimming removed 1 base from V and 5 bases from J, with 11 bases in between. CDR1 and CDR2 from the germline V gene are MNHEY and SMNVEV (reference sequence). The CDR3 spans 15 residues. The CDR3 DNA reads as TGTGCCAGCAGTTTATTCTCTTCCGGGAATGAAAAACTGTTTTTT. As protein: CASSLFSSGNEKLFF. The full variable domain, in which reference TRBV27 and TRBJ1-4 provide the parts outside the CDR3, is EAQVTQNPRYLITVTGKKLTVTCSQNMNHEYMSWYRQDPGLGLRQIYYSMNVEVTDKGDVPEGYKVSRKEKRNFPLILESPSPNQTSLYFCASSLFSSGNEKLFFGSGTQLSVL.

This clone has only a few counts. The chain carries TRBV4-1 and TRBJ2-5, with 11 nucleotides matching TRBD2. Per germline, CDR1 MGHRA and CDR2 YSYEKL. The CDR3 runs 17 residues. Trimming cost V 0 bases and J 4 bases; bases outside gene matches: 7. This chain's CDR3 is CASSQDEISGRGETQYF. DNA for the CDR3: TGCGCCAGCAGCCAAGATGAGATTAGCGGGAGGGGAGAGACCCAGTACTTC.

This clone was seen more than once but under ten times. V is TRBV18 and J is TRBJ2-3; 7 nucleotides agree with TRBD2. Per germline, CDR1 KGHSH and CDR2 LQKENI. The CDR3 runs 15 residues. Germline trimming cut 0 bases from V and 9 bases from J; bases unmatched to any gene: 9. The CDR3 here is CASSPPSGALTTQYF. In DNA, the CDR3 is TGTGCCAGCTCACCACCAAGCGGGGCTCTCACCACGCAGTATTTT.

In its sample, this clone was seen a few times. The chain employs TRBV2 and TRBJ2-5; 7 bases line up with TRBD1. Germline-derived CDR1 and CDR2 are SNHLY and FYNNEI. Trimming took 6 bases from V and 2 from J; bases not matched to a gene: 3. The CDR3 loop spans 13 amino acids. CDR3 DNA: TGTGCCAGCAGCCAGACAGGGCAAGAGACCCAGTACTTC. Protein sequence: CASSQTGQETQYF.

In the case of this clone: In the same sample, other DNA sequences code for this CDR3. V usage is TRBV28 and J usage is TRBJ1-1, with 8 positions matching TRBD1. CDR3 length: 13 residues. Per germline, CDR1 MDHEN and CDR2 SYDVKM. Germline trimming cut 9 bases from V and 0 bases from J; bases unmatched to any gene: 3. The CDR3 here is CASRTGMNTEAFF. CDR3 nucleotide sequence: TGTGCCAGTAGGACAGGGATGAACACTGAAGCTTTCTTT.

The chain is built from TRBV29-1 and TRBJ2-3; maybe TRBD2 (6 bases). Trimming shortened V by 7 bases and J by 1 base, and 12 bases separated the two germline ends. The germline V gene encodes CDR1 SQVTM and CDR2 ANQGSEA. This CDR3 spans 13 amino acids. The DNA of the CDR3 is TGCAGCGCCCAGCGGGTGCGCACAGATACGCAGTATTTT. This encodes CSAQRVRTDTQYF.

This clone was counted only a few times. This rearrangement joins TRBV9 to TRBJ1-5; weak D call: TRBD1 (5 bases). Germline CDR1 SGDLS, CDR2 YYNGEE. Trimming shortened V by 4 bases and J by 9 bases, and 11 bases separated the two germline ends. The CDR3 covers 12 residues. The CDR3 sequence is CASSSPGGPQHF. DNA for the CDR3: TGTGCCAGCAGCTCACCCGGGGGGCCCCAGCATTTT.